This T cell receptor beta chain was sequenced during a study of T cells after somatic rescue of genetic block. This CDR3 is 14 amino acids long. Between the trimmed V and J ends, which lost 2 bases and 7 bases, there was a span of 11 bases. The germline V gene has CDR1 MNHEY and CDR2 SVGAGI. TCRdb's table, derived via immunoSEQ multiplex PCR, lists solely in-frame clones and lacks some. Here the sample spans some 68,000 clones, approximately 91% being singletons. Sequenced: peripheral blood mononuclear cells (PBMCs). The chain uses TRBV6-5 and TRBJ2-2; tentatively, D is TRBD1 (5 bases). This TCR came from a man between 25 and 39 years old. The CDR3 bases are TGTGCCAGCAGTTACGGGCAGGGCAGCGGGGAGCTGTTTTTT. It codes for CASSYGQGSGELFF.